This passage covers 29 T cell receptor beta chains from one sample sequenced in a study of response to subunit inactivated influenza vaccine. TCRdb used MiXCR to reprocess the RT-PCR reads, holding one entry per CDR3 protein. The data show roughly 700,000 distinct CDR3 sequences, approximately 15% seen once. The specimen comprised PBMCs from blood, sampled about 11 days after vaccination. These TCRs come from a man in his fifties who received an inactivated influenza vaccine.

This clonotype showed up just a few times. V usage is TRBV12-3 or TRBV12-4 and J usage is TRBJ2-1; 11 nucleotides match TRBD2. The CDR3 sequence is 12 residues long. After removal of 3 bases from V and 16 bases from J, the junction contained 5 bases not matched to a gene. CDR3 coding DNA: TGTGCCAGCAGTTTGGGTAGCGGGGGGGCATTCTTC. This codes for CASSLGSGGAFF.

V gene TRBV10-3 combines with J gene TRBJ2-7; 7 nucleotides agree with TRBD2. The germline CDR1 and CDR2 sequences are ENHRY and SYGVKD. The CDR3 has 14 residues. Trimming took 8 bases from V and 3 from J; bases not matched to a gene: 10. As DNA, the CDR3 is TGTGCCATCCACGCGGGGAGGGCCGGCTACGAGCAGTACTTC. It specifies CAIHAGRAGYEQYF.

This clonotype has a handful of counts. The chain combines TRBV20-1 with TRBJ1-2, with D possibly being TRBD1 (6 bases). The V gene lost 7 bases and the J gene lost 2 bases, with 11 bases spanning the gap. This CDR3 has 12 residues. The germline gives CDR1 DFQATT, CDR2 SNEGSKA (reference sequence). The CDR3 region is CSVTDRNYGYTF. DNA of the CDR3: TGCAGTGTCACAGACAGGAACTATGGCTACACCTTC.

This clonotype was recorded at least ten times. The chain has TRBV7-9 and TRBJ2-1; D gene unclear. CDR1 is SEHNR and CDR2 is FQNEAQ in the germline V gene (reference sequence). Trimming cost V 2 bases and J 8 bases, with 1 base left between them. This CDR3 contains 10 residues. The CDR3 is CASSLYEQFF. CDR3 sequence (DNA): TGTGCCAGCAGCTTATATGAGCAGTTCTTC.

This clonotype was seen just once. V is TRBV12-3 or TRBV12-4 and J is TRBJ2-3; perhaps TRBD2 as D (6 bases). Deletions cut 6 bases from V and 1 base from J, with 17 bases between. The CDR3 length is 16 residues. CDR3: CASRQRGWRGTDTQYF. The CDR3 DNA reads TGTGCCAGCAGACAACGCGGTTGGAGGGGCACAGATACGCAGTATTTT.

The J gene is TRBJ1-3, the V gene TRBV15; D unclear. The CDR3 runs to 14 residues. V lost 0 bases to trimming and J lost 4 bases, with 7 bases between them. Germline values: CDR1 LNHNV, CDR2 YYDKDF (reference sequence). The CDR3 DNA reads TGTGCCACCAGCAGAGAGGCCGCAGGAAACACCATATATTTT. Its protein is CATSREAAGNTIYF.

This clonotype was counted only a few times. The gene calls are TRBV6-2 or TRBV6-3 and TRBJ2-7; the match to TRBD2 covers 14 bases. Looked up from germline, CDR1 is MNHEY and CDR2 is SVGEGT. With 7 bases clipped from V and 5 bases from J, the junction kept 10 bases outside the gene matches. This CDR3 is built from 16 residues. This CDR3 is CASKLTSGRVNNEQYF. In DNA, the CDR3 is TGTGCCAGCAAACTGACTAGCGGGAGGGTAAACAACGAGCAGTACTTC.

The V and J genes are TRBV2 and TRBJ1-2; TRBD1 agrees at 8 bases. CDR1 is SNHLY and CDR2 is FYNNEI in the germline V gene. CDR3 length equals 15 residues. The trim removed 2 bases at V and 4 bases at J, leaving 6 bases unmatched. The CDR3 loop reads CASSERAGGFYGYTF. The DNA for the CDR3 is TGTGCCAGCAGTGAAAGGGCAGGGGGCTTCTATGGCTACACCTTC.

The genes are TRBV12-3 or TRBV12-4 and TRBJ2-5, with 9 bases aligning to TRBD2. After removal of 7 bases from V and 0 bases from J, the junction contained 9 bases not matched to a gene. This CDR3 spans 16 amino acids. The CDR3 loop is CASTPGASGNQETQYF. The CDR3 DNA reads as TGTGCCAGCACCCCCGGGGCTAGCGGGAACCAAGAGACCCAGTACTTC.

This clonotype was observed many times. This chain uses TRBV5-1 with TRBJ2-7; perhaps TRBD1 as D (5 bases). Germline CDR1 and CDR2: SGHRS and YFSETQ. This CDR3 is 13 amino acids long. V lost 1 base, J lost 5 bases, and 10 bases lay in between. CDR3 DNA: TGCGCCAGCAGCTTGTCAGGGTTCCACGAGCAGTACTTC. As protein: CASSLSGFHEQYF.

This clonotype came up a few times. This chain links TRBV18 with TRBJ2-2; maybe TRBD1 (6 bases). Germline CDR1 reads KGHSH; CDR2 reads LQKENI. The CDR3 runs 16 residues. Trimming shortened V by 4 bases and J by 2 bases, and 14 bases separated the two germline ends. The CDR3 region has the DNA TGTGCCAGCTCACGACAGCAGGGGCGCAACACCGGGGAGCTGTTTTTT. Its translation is CASSRQQGRNTGELFF.

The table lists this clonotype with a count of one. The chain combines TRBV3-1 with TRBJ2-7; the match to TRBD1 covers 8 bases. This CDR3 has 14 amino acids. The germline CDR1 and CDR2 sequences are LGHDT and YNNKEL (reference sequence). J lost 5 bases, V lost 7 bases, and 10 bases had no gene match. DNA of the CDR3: TGTGCCAGCAAATTCGACAGGGGAGGCGACGAGCAGTACTTC. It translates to CASKFDRGGDEQYF.

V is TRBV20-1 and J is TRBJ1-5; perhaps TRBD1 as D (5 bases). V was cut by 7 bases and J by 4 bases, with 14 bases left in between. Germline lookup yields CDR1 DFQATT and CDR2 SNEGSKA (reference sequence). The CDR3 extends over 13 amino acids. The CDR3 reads CSGATEINQPQHF. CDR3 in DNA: TGCAGTGGGGCGACAGAGATTAATCAGCCCCAGCATTTT.

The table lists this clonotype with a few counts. The CDR3 spells CASSPMGLNNEKLFF. As DNA, the CDR3 is TGTGCCAGCAGTCCAATGGGACTGAACAATGAAAAACTGTTTTTT. The chain joins TRBV12-3 or TRBV12-4 to TRBJ1-4; TRBD1 might be the D (5 bases). V lost 5 bases and J lost 5, with 15 bases in between. The CDR3 is made up of 15 amino acids.

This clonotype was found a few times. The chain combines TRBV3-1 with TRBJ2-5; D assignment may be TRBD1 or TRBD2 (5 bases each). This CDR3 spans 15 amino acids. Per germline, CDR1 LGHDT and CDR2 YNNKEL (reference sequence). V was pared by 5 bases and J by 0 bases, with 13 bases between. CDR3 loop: CASSDSGTHQETQYF. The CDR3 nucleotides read TGTGCCAGCAGCGATTCCGGGACCCACCAAGAGACCCAGTACTTC.

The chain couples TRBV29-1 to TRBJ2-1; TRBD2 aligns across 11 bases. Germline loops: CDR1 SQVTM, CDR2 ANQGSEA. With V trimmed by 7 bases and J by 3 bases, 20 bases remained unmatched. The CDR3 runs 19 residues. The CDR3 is CSAEGQFSAGTSGYNEQFF. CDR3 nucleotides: TGCAGCGCCGAGGGGCAGTTCTCGGCGGGGACTAGCGGCTACAATGAGCAGTTCTTC.

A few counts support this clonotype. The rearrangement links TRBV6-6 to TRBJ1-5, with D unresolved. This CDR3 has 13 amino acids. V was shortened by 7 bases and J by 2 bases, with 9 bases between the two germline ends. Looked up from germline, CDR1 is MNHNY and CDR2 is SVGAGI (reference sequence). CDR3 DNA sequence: TGTGCCAGCAACCCCTGGCGCAATCAGCCCCAGCATTTT. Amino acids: CASNPWRNQPQHF.

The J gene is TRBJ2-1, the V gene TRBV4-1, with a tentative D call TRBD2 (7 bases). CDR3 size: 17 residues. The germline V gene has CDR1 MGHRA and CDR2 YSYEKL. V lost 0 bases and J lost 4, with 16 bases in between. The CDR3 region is CASSQEGGGVTYNEQFF. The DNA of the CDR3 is TGCGCCAGCAGCCAAGAAGGGGGAGGGGTGACATACAATGAGCAGTTCTTC.

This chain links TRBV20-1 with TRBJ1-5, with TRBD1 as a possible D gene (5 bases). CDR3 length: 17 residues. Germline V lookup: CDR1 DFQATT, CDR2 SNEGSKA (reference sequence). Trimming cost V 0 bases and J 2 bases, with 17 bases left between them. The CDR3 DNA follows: TGCAGTGCTAGAGATCCTGTTTGGGGGGGTGGCAATCAGCCCCAGCATTTT. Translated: CSARDPVWGGGNQPQHF.

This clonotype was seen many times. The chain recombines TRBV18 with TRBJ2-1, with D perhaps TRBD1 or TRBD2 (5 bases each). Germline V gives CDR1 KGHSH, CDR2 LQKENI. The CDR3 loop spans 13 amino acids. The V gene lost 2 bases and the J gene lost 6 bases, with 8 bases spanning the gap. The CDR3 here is CASSPMRGNEQFF. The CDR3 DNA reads TGTGCCAGCTCACCAATGAGGGGCAATGAGCAGTTCTTC.

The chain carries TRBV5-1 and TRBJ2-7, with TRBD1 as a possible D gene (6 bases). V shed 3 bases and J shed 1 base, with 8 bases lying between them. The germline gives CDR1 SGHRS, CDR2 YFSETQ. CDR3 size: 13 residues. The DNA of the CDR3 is TGCGCCAGCAGCTGGGACATTTCCTACGAGCAGTACTTC. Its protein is CASSWDISYEQYF.

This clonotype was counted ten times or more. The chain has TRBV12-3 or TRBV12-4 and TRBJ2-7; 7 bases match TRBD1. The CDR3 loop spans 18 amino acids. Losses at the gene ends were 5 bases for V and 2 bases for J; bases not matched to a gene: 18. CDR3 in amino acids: CASSPLDFRQGPPYEQYF. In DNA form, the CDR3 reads TGTGCCAGCAGTCCCCTAGATTTTAGACAGGGACCTCCCTACGAGCAGTACTTC.

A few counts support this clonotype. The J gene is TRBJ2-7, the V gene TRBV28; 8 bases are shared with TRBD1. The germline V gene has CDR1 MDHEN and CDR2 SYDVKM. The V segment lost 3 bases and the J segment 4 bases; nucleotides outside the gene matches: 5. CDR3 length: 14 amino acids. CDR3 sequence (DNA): TGTGCCAGCAGTTTGACAGGGGAACCGTACGAGCAGTACTTC. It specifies CASSLTGEPYEQYF.

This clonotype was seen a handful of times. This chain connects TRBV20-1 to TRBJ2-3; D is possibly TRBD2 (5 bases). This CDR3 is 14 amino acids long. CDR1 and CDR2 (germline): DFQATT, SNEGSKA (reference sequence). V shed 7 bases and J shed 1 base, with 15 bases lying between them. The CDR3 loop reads CSVIALSGTDTQYF. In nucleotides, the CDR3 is TGCAGTGTAATAGCGCTTTCTGGCACAGATACGCAGTATTTT.

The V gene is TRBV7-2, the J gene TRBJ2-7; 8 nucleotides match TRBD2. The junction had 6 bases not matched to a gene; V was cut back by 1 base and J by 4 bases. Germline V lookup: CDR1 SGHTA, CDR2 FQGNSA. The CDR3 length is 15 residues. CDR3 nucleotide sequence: TGTGCCAGCAGCTTAGTCCGGGAGGGCCCTTACGAGCAGTACTTC. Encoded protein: CASSLVREGPYEQYF.

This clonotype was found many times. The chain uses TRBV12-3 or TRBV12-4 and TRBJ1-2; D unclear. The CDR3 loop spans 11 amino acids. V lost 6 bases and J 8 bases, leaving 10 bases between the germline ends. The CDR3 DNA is TGTGCCAGCAGGCACAATGAGGGCTACACCTTC. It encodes CASRHNEGYTF.

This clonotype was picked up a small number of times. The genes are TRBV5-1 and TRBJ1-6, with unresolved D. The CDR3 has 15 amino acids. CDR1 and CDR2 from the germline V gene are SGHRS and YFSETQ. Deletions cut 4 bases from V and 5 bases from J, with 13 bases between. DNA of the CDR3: TGCGCCAGCAGCAACGAGGACGTAAATAATTCACCCCTCCACTTT. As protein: CASSNEDVNNSPLHF.

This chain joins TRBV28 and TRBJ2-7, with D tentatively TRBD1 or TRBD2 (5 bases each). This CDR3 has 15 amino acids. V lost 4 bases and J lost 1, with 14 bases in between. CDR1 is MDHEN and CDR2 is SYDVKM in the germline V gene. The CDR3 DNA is TGTGCCAGCAGTTCGCCGGGACGGTTTTCCTACGAGCAGTACTTC. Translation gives CASSSPGRFSYEQYF.

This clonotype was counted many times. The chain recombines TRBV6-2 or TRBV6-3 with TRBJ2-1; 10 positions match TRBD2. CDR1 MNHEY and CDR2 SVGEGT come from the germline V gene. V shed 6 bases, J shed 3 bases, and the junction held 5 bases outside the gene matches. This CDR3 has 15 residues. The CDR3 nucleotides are TGTGCCAGCAGCCCTAGCGGGAGACGCTACAATGAGCAGTTCTTC. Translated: CASSPSGRRYNEQFF.